The rows below give T cell receptor beta chains drawn from one sample of a study of cytomegalovirus exposure and HLA in healthy donors. Sequencing used immunoSEQ multiplex PCR; TCRdb keeps in-frame clones, though not all of them. The sample includes more than 85,000 clones, 78% of them seen just once. Sequencing was done on a sample of PBMCs. The receptors come from a woman aged 30 to 39 in good health and CMV-seronegative. The CDR3 runs from the conserved cysteine through the conserved F or W. Fields, in order: clone size, J gene, V gene, D gene, CDR3 DNA, CDR3 protein. D genes are given only for firm matches. Not every row has a clone size; where given, it reads once, few, many or a size class.

. | TRBJ1-2 | TRBV29-1 | TRBD1 | TGCAGCGTTGGGGACAGGGCCCCTAACTATGGCTACACCTTC | CSVGDRAPNYGYTF
. | TRBJ1-2 | TRBV7-2 | . | TGTGCCAGCAGGATGCTTGTCGGGATGAGCCTTAGGGATGGCTACACCTTC | CASRMLVGMSLRDGYTF
. | TRBJ1-2 | TRBV6-1 | . | TGTGCCAGCAGTGAAGAAACAGGGAGTTATGACGGCTACACCTTC | CASSEETGSYDGYTF
once | TRBJ1-2 | TRBV7-9 | . | TGTTCCAGCAGCCTCACAATTCATGGCTACACCTTC | CSSSLTIHGYTF
. | TRBJ2-1 | TRBV18 | . | TGTGCCAGCTCACCCGACAACCTCTACAATGAGCAGTTCTTC | CASSPDNLYNEQFF
. | TRBJ2-7 | TRBV7-9 | . | TGTGCCAGCAGCTGGCCTGATAGGGGCGAGCAGTACTTC | CASSWPDRGEQYF
. | TRBJ1-2 | TRBV2 | . | TGTGCCAGTATGGGCCTACGGGACACCATCTATGGCTACACCTTC | CASMGLRDTIYGYTF
. | TRBJ2-7 | TRBV5-1 | . | TGCGCCAGCAGCTTGGACAGATCCTACGAGCAGTACTTC | CASSLDRSYEQYF
. | TRBJ2-3 | TRBV7-2 | . | TGTGCCAGCAGCTTAGGAGAGGGCTCCACAGATACGCAGTATTTT | CASSLGEGSTDTQYF
. | TRBJ1-5 | TRBV28 | . | TGTGCCAGCAGGCCGGGACAACCCAATCAGCCCCAGCATTTT | CASRPGQPNQPQHF